Each of the 15 T cell receptor beta chains below was sequenced from the same sample in a study of blood T cell repertoires in COVID-19 (dated by TCRdb to 2018 to 2020). Receptor amplification or capture employed the immunoSEQ multiplex PCR assay. TCRdb holds this immuneACCESS table with in-frame rearrangements only. Some clones are missing; in checked studies, unresolved V genes explain under half, and the rest has no known cause. The sample includes 18,000 or so clones, with roughly 85% observed a single time. Clones ranked in the top ten supply around a third of the sample. The sample taken for sequencing was peripheral blood. The receptors originated from a human donor with active COVID-19. The donor label of this sample is uncertain.

J is TRBJ2-1 and V is TRBV9; the match to TRBD2 covers 9 bases. Germline values: CDR1 SGDLS, CDR2 YYNGEE. Germline trimming cut 0 bases from V and 9 bases from J; bases unmatched to any gene: 10. The CDR3 has 16 amino acids. Here the CDR3 reads CASSVAVAGGRAEQFF. The CDR3 coding sequence is TGTGCCAGCAGCGTAGCTGTTGCGGGGGGGCGTGCTGAGCAGTTCTTC.

This clone was found once. J is TRBJ2-1 and V is TRBV11-2; tentatively, D is TRBD2 (6 bases). The V gene lost 0 bases and the J gene lost 9 bases, with 15 bases spanning the gap. CDR1 is SGHAT and CDR2 is FQNNGV in the germline V gene. This CDR3 comprises 15 residues. CDR3 in DNA: TGTGCCAGCAGCTTAGATCTGTGGGGGGATGGTGAGCAGTTCTTC. This translates into CASSLDLWGDGEQFF.

The chain is built from TRBV18 and TRBJ1-1; maybe TRBD1 (5 bases). CDR1 and CDR2 from the germline V gene are KGHSH and LQKENI. This CDR3 is built from 14 residues. V was shortened by 6 bases and J by 1 base, with 12 bases between the two germline ends. CDR3 sequence (DNA): TGTGCCAGCTCGCCGGAGCAGGGGAACACTGAAGCTTTCTTT. Translated, it gives CASSPEQGNTEAFF.

The sample holds a few counts of this clone. The V and J genes are TRBV5-4 and TRBJ1-4; no reliable D call. This CDR3 region has 15 residues. In germline, CDR1 is SGHNT, CDR2 YYREEE (reference sequence). With 5 bases removed from V and 4 bases from J, the gap between germline ends came to 15 bases. CDR3 amino acids: CASSDNRGLNEKLFF. CDR3 nucleotide sequence: TGTGCCAGCAGTGATAACAGAGGACTTAATGAAAAACTGTTTTTT. Full variable domain (missing parts from reference TRBV5-4 and TRBJ1-4): ETGVTQSPTHLIKTRGQQVTLRCSSQSGHNTVSWYQQALGQGPQFIFQYYREEENGRGNFPPRFSGLQFPNYSSELNVNALELDDSALYLCASSDNRGLNEKLFFGSGTQLSVL.

J is TRBJ2-3 and V is TRBV5-4, with 7 bases identical to TRBD2. Germline V gives CDR1 SGHNT, CDR2 YYREEE (reference sequence). The CDR3 contains 16 residues. V was clipped by 0 bases and J by 3 bases; unmatched bases: 7. The CDR3 is CASSLEAGRRTDTQYF. DNA for the CDR3: TGTGCCAGCAGCTTGGAAGCGGGGAGGAGAACAGATACGCAGTATTTT.

The chain combines TRBV7-3 with TRBJ2-1; D might be TRBD2 (6 bases). The CDR3 is 17 residues long. Deletions cut 5 bases from V and 2 bases from J, with 19 bases between. Germline V lookup: CDR1 SGHTA, CDR2 FQGTGA. This CDR3 reads CASSRRGTSHPYNEQFF. In DNA form, the CDR3 reads TGTGCCAGCAGCCGTCGCGGGACCTCCCACCCCTACAATGAGCAGTTCTTC.

The V gene is TRBV29-1, the J gene TRBJ2-2; tentatively, D is TRBD1 (5 bases). Looked up from germline, CDR1 is SQVTM and CDR2 is ANQGSEA. Trimming took 3 bases from V and 0 from J, leaving 8 bases between them. The CDR3 spans 14 residues. The CDR3 reads CSVEGRANTGELFF. The CDR3 nucleotides read TGCAGCGTTGAGGGCAGGGCGAACACCGGGGAGCTGTTTTTT.

This clone turned up a few times. CDR3 loop: CASSEGLAGGPGGELFF. CDR3 coding DNA: TGTGCCAGCAGTGAAGGTCTAGCGGGGGGGCCCGGCGGGGAGCTGTTTTTT. The rearrangement uses TRBV2 and TRBJ2-2, with 12 bases matching TRBD2. The CDR3 spans 17 residues. Germline CDR1 reads SNHLY; CDR2 reads FYNNEI. V was clipped by 1 base and J by 7 bases; unmatched bases: 7.

V and J are TRBV7-2 and TRBJ2-5; TRBD2 aligns across 7 bases. Germline lookup yields CDR1 SGHTA and CDR2 FQGNSA. J gave up 5 bases and V 0 bases, and 6 bases lay outside the gene matches. This CDR3 region has 15 residues. As DNA, the CDR3 is TGTGCCAGCAGCTTAGCGGGGGGGTTTTCGGAGACCCAGTACTTC. Encoded protein: CASSLAGGFSETQYF.

This clone appeared once. The V and J genes are TRBV11-2 and TRBJ1-1, with D perhaps matching TRBD1 (6 bases). The germline V gene encodes CDR1 SGHAT and CDR2 FQNNGV. The CDR3 contains 13 residues. Trimming left V 3 bases short and J 7 bases short, with 12 bases between. CDR3 nucleotide sequence: TGTGCCAGCAGCTTTGATGAAGGGGGTGAAGCTTTCTTT. This gives the protein CASSFDEGGEAFF.

This clone was observed a single time. The chain couples TRBV30 to TRBJ1-5, with 7 bases identical to TRBD1. The CDR3 is 14 amino acids. CDR1 is GTSNPN and CDR2 is SVGIG in the germline V gene (reference sequence). Trimming cost V 3 bases and J 6 bases; bases outside gene matches: 8. For the CDR3, the DNA is TGTGCCTGGAGGGCTACAGGGGCGGGTCAGCCCCAGCATTTT. As protein: CAWRATGAGQPQHF.

The chain combines TRBV27 with TRBJ2-1; 7 bases fit TRBD2. Per germline, CDR1 MNHEY and CDR2 SMNVEV (reference sequence). V shed 10 bases and J 4 bases; nucleotides not matched to a gene: 13. The CDR3 contains 15 residues. For the CDR3, the DNA is TGTGCCAACGGGCCGTGGCGGGAGTTTTACAATGAGCAGTTCTTC. This gives the protein CANGPWREFYNEQFF.

DNA of the CDR3: TGCAGTGCTATAGGGAGAGATACGCAGTATTTT. Translated, it gives CSAIGRDTQYF. The gene calls are TRBV20-1 and TRBJ2-3, with a weak D call TRBD2 (5 bases). The length of the CDR3 is 11 residues. Trimming left V 4 bases short and J 5 bases short, with 7 bases between. Germline V gene data show CDR1 as DFQATT and CDR2 as SNEGSKA (reference sequence).

Here the CDR3 reads CATSRDRGDYNSPLHF. In nucleotides, the CDR3 is TGTGCCACCAGCAGGGACAGGGGCGACTATAATTCACCCCTCCACTTT. This chain connects TRBV15 to TRBJ1-6; 9 bases line up with TRBD1. The CDR3 totals 16 residues. The V gene end was trimmed by 3 bases and the J gene end by 3 bases; junction bases not matched to a gene: 3. Germline V gene lookup returns CDR1 LNHNV and CDR2 YYDKDF (reference sequence).

This clone was seen just once. Other nucleotide sequences from this sample produce the same CDR3. V is TRBV6-5 and J is TRBJ2-5; D ambiguous. V gave up 0 bases and J gave up 2 bases, with 7 bases separating them. CDR1 and CDR2 from the germline V gene are MNHEY and SVGAGI. CDR3 size: 14 residues. CDR3 nucleotides: TGTGCCAGCAGTTACTCTCGCAGTCAAGAGACCCAGTACTTC. Translation: CASSYSRSQETQYF.